This entry lists 28 T cell receptor beta chains sequenced from one sample in a study of tumor and adjacent non-tumor tissue in lung cancer (dated by TCRdb to 2016 to 2019). RNA was isolated from bulk unsorted tissue, and RNA quality was assessed with a NanoDrop ND-1000 and an Agilent 2100. Distant non-tumor tissue taken more than 3 cm from the tumor edge was used as the normal lung sample. Library creation used multiplex PCR. Instrument on record: Illumina HiSeq 2500. TCRbeta libraries were constructed through three rounds of nested PCR with primers (Table S4) according to protocols modified from ARM-PCR. TCRdb ran its own pipeline on the public reads, namely fastp trimming at Q25 and MiXCR clone calling, and kept in-frame beta chains. Every entry covers one CDR3 protein and lists the most common genes and DNA from its rows. This sample holds approximately 120,000 distinct CDR3 sequences; about 61% were observed only once. Clones ranked in the top ten supply under 20% of the sample.

The specimen was distant non-tumor lung tissue. The origin of the receptors is a man aged 60 to 69 with non-small cell lung cancer.

This chain links TRBV6-6 with TRBJ1-4, with a tentative D call TRBD1 (5 bases). V lost 7 bases, J lost 7 bases, and 13 bases lay in between. Germline CDR1 is MNHNY and CDR2 is SVGAGI (reference sequence). The CDR3 is made up of 13 amino acids. CDR3 coding DNA: TGTGCCAGCATGCAAGGGGCCGGTGAAAAACTGTTTTTT. Protein sequence: CASMQGAGEKLFF.

Concerning this clonotype itself: It may be a read error: a sequence one base away is much more abundant. The genes are TRBV5-6 and TRBJ2-5, with D possibly matching TRBD2 (6 bases). CDR1 SGHDT and CDR2 YYEEEE come from the germline V gene. CDR3 size: 15 residues. The germline V and J ends were trimmed by 6 bases and 4 bases, with 19 bases remaining between them. This chain's CDR3 is CASNSPEEGIETQYF. The CDR3 bases are TGTGCCAGCAACTCCCCAGAGGAGGGAATAGAGACCCAGTACTTC.

The CDR3 sequence is CSARVGQGGSGANVLTF. Here the CDR3 DNA reads TGCAGTGCTAGAGTGGGACAGGGAGGTTCTGGGGCCAACGTCCTGACTTTC. V usage is TRBV20-1 and J usage is TRBJ2-6, with TRBD1 matching 9 bases. V trimming: 1 base; J trimming: 1 base; junction bases outside the gene matches: 5. Germline V CDR1 and CDR2: DFQATT, SNEGSKA (reference sequence). This CDR3 has 17 residues.

For this clonotype: The junction differs from germline at one of its ends, possibly a read error. V is TRBV4-3 and J is TRBJ2-1, with D possibly matching TRBD2 (6 bases). CDR1 LGHNA and CDR2 YSLEER come from the germline V gene. The CDR3 has 14 residues. The CDR3 DNA follows: TGCGCCAGCAGCCAACTGGGGGGACCTAGGGAGCAGTTTTTC. Its translation is CASSQLGGPREQFF.

The chain links TRBV20-1 to TRBJ1-5; 7 bases map to TRBD1. The CDR3 runs to 15 residues. In germline, CDR1 is DFQATT, CDR2 SNEGSKA (reference sequence). V shed 8 bases and J 1 base; nucleotides not matched to a gene: 11. CDR3 nucleotide sequence: TGCAGTTCTATGAACCCGGGACAGAGCAATCAGCCCCAGCATTTT. Translation gives CSSMNPGQSNQPQHF.

Of note for this clonotype: An end of the junction does not agree with germline; a read error may underlie this. The chain has TRBV29-1 and TRBJ2-1; D may be TRBD1 or TRBD2 (5 bases each). Looked up from germline, CDR1 is SQVTM and CDR2 is ANQGSEA. CDR3 size: 15 residues. In nucleotides, the CDR3 is TGCAGCGTTGGAGGGACCTTCCTCTCCTATAATGAGCAGTTCTTC. Its protein product is CSVGGTFLSYNEQFF.

This clonotype has at least ten counts. The J gene is TRBJ2-3, the V gene TRBV12-3 or TRBV12-4; D not resolved. The V end was cut by 6 bases, the J end by 2 bases, with 12 bases between. This CDR3 is built from 14 residues. The CDR3 loop reads CASSPSRPTDTQYF. DNA of the CDR3: TGTGCCAGCAGCCCTAGTAGGCCCACAGATACGCAGTATTTT.

A word on this clonotype: In this CDR3 the conserved last residue, phenylalanine or tryptophan, is missing, so a read error is likely. This chain uses TRBV29-1 with TRBJ2-1; 9 bases agree with TRBD2. The germline gives CDR1 SQVTM, CDR2 ANQGSEA. The V gene end was trimmed by 4 bases and the J gene end by 5 bases; junction bases not matched to a gene: 9. This CDR3 region has 15 residues. The CDR3 loop is CSVGASSGDDNEQFL. The CDR3 DNA reads TGCAGCGTTGGGGCATCTAGCGGGGATGACAATGAGCAGTTCTTA.

This clonotype was observed a single time. This may arise from a read error, as a much more abundant clone is one base away. CDR3: CASGYGAGGGYTF. CDR3 nucleotides: TGTGCCAGCGGTTACGGGGCAGGCGGTGGCTACACCTTC. The rearrangement joins TRBV6-2 or TRBV6-3 to TRBJ1-2; TRBD1 might be the D (5 bases). This CDR3 has 13 amino acids. Germline loops: CDR1 MNHEY, CDR2 SVGEGT.

Of note for this clonotype: One end of the junction is discordant with germline, which a read error may explain. This CDR3 is CASRELAGVAGELFF. The CDR3 region has the DNA TGTGCAAGCAGGGAACTAGCGGGAGTTGCCGGGGAGCTGTTTTTT. The rearrangement uses TRBV6-1 and TRBJ2-2; 11 bases map to TRBD2. This CDR3 has 15 amino acids. CDR1 is MNHNS, CDR2 SASEGT, per germline.

Worth noting for this clonotype: A much larger clone lies one base from this, so it may be a read error. Here the CDR3 reads CSSSPTTGRYYNEQFF. For the CDR3, the DNA is TGTTCCAGCAGCCCGACTACAGGGAGGTACTACAATGAGCAGTTCTTC. The chain links TRBV7-9 to TRBJ2-1; D could derive from TRBD1 or TRBD2 (6 bases each). CDR1 and CDR2 (germline): SEHNR, FQNEAQ (reference sequence). This CDR3 is 16 amino acids long.

Concerning this clonotype: A read error is possible here, since a much larger clone lies one base away. The V call is TRBV7-9, the J call TRBJ1-6; D not resolved. The CDR3 covers 14 residues. The germline CDR1 and CDR2 sequences are SEHNR and FQNEAQ (reference sequence). CDR3 bases: TGTGTCAGCAGCCCGGACTCCATTAATTCACCCCTCCACTTT. Its protein is CVSSPDSINSPLHF.

This clonotype was recorded a few times. The rearrangement links TRBV30 to TRBJ1-1, with D unresolved. Per the germline V gene, CDR1 is GTSNPN and CDR2 is SVGIG (reference sequence). The CDR3 is 15 amino acids. Trimming took 3 bases from V and 6 from J, leaving 20 bases between them. The CDR3 coding sequence is TGTGCCTGGAGAACCTCGGACGTCATGGGCGCTGAAGCTTTCTTT. It yields the protein CAWRTSDVMGAEAFF.

This sequence joins TRBV30 and TRBJ2-1; 9 bases match TRBD1. CDR1 and CDR2 from the germline V gene are GTSNPN and SVGIG (reference sequence). V was pared by 7 bases and J by 12 bases, with 10 bases of the junction left unmatched. This CDR3 region has 12 residues. In DNA, the CDR3 is TGTGCCTTCCCATCGGGGACAGGGATGCAGTTCTTC. Translating gives CAFPSGTGMQFF.

In regard to this clonotype: At one end the junction does not follow the germline gene, possibly because of a read error. The gene calls are TRBV29-1 and TRBJ2-7; D not certain. CDR3 length equals 10 residues. CDR1 is SQVTM, CDR2 ANQGSEA, per germline. This chain's CDR3 is CSAGDYGQYF. Written as DNA, the CDR3 is TGCAGCGCTGGGGATTACGGGCAGTACTTC.

About this clonotype: The conserved phenylalanine or tryptophan is not found at the CDR3 terminus, so this likely reflects a read error. CDR3 in amino acids: CASSQDWGGWVKPQHL. DNA of the CDR3: TGCGCCAGCAGTCAAGACTGGGGGGGGTGGGTGAAGCCCCAGCATCTT. The chain couples TRBV4-3 to TRBJ1-5; the D gene is possibly TRBD1 (5 bases). Germline V gene lookup returns CDR1 LGHNA and CDR2 YSLEER. The CDR3 has 16 residues.

The chain employs TRBV5-1 and TRBJ2-3, with 8 bases lining up with TRBD2. The germline CDR1 and CDR2 sequences are SGHRS and YFSETQ. This CDR3 region has 14 residues. Trimming took 6 bases from V and 1 from J; bases not matched to a gene: 4. In nucleotides, the CDR3 is TGCGCCAGCATGGCGGGGGGTGGCACAGATACGCAGTATTTT. Encoded protein: CASMAGGGTDTQYF.

This clonotype has a count of ten or more. The chain recombines TRBV20-1 with TRBJ1-2, with TRBD1 as a possible D gene (5 bases). CDR3 length equals 15 residues. CDR1 and CDR2 from the germline V gene are DFQATT and SNEGSKA (reference sequence). V gave up 1 base and J gave up 4 bases, with 16 bases separating them. CDR3 sequence reads: CSARGQGRTTYGYTF. The CDR3 DNA sequence: TGCAGTGCTAGAGGGCAGGGTCGTACTACCTATGGCTACACCTTC.

As concerns this clonotype: The junction and the germline gene differ at one end; a read error may be behind it. The chain carries TRBV29-1 and TRBJ1-2; no clear D gene. The length of the CDR3 is 12 residues. Germline V CDR1 and CDR2: SQVTM, ANQGSEA. The CDR3 here is CSVDGLVSGYTF. CDR3 sequence (DNA): TGTAGCGTTGACGGGCTTGTTAGTGGCTACACCTTC. Full variable domain (remainder filled in from reference TRBV29-1 and TRBJ1-2): SAVISQKPSRDICQRGTSLTIQCQVDSQVTMMFWYRQQPGQSLTLIATANQGSEATYESGFVIDKFPISRPNLTFSTLTVSNMSPEDSSIYLCSVDGLVSGYTFGSGTRLTVV.

This clonotype has just one count. At one boundary the junction diverges from the germline segment, which might be a read error. The chain joins TRBV20-1 to TRBJ1-5; D remains unclear. The V gene's germline CDR1 is DFQATT and CDR2 SNEGSKA (reference sequence). This CDR3 is 13 amino acids long. The CDR3, as DNA: TGCAGTACTAGGAAGACATTCAATCAGCCCCAGCATTTT. Protein sequence: CSTRKTFNQPQHF.

This clonotype was detected ten times or more. The V and J genes are TRBV7-8 and TRBJ2-7; no clear D. The germline CDR1 and CDR2 sequences are SGHVS and FQNEAQ. V lost 5 bases, J lost 1 base, and 6 bases lay in between. The CDR3 runs to 12 residues. CDR3 sequence: CASSPASYEQYF. CDR3 DNA sequence: TGTGCCAGCAGCCCAGCTTCCTACGAGCAGTACTTC.

The chain employs TRBV4-1 and TRBJ1-1; D is possibly TRBD1 (6 bases). V lost 6 bases to trimming and J lost 5 bases, with 19 bases between them. This CDR3 is built from 15 residues. Germline V lookup: CDR1 MGHRA, CDR2 YSYEKL. The CDR3 here is CASSPPGAAKTEAFF. CDR3 nucleotide sequence: TGCGCCAGCAGTCCCCCAGGGGCGGCGAAGACTGAAGCTTTCTTT.

V and J are TRBV12-3 or TRBV12-4 and TRBJ1-2; D remains unclear. V lost 10 bases and J 6 bases, leaving 15 bases between the germline ends. This CDR3 has 12 residues. For the CDR3, the DNA is TGTGCCAATAGTTGGGCTTTCGATGGCTACACCTTC. This translates into CANSWAFDGYTF.

The count of this clonotype is one. Germline and junction disagree at one end, which may indicate a read error. This chain joins TRBV5-1 and TRBJ1-1; 9 bases are shared with TRBD1. Germline loops: CDR1 SGHRS, CDR2 YFSETQ. The CDR3 length is 14 residues. CDR3 residues: CASSWGQGNTEAFF. Written as DNA, the CDR3 is TGCGCCAGTAGCTGGGGACAGGGGAACACTGAAGCTTTCTTT.

With regard to this clonotype: This may stem from a read error, because a much larger clone lies one nucleotide away. The chain carries TRBV5-6 and TRBJ2-5; TRBD2 is a possible D gene (6 bases). The CDR3 covers 14 residues. Looked up from germline, CDR1 is SGHDT and CDR2 is YYEEEE. Trimming stripped 3 bases from V and 5 bases from J, with 14 bases between. This chain's CDR3 is CASSSGEGRETQYF. As DNA, the CDR3 is TGTGCCAGCAGCTCAGGAGAGGGGAGGGAGACCCAGTACTTC.

A few counts support this clonotype. A much larger clone is a single base away; this may be a read error. The V gene is TRBV30, the J gene TRBJ2-7; D perhaps matches TRBD2 (6 bases). V dropped 6 bases and J dropped 6 bases, with 18 bases sitting between them. CDR1 and CDR2 from the germline V gene are GTSNPN and SVGIG (reference sequence). The CDR3 sequence is 13 residues long. The CDR3 DNA reads as TGTGCCTGTAGTAGGGGACTGGCCGGCGAGCAGTACTTC. Translating it yields CACSRGLAGEQYF.

A remark on this clonotype: A much more abundant neighbour one base away suggests this may be a read error. V usage is TRBV20-1 and J usage is TRBJ2-7, with D possibly TRBD1 on 5 matching bases. The V end lost 6 bases, the J end lost 3 bases, and 9 bases lay between the germline ends. Germline V gives CDR1 DFQATT, CDR2 SNEGSKA (reference sequence). The CDR3 is 11 amino acids. The CDR3 coding sequence is TGCAGTGCACCGCAGGGCTACGAGCAGTACTTC. Its translation is CSAPQGYEQYF.

This clonotype was found many times. The V gene is TRBV12-3 or TRBV12-4, the J gene TRBJ2-3; 8 bases match TRBD2. The CDR3 has 14 amino acids. V lost 5 bases to trimming and J lost 1 base; unmatched junction nucleotides: 2. CDR3 nucleotide sequence: TGTGCCAGCAGTCAAGCGGGAGGCACAGATACGCAGTATTTT. As protein: CASSQAGGTDTQYF.